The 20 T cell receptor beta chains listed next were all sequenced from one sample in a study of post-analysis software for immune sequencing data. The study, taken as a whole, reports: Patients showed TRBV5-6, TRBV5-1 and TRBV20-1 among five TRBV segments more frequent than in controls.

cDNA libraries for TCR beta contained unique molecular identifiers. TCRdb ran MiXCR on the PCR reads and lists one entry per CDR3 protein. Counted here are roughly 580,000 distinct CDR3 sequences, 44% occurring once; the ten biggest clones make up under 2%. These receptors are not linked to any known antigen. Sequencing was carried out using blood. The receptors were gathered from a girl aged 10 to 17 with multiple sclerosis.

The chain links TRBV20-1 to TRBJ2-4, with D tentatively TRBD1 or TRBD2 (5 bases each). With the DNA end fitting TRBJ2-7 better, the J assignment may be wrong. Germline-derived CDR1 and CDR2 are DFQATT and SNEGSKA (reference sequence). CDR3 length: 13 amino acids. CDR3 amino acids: CSAPLGERNEQYF. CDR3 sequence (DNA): TGCAGTGCTCCTTTGGGGGAGAGGAACGAGCAGTACTTC.

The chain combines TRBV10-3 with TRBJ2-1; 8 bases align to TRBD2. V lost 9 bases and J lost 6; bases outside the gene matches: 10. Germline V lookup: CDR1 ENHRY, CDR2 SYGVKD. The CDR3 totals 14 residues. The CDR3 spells CAIKPGLDLNEQFF. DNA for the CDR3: TGTGCCATTAAGCCGGGACTAGACCTCAATGAGCAGTTCTTC.

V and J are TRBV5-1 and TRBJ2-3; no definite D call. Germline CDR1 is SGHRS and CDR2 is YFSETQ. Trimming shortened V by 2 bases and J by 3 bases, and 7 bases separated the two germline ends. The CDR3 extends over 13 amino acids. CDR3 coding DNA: TGCGCCAGCAGCTTCATACTGACAGATACGCAGTATTTT. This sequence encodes CASSFILTDTQYF.

CDR3 region: CASSQASGRGVIQYF. CDR3 coding DNA: TGCGCCAGCAGCCAAGCTAGCGGGAGAGGGGTCATTCAGTACTTC. The chain recombines TRBV4-1 with TRBJ2-4; 10 nucleotides line up with TRBD2. Trimming took 1 base from V and 9 from J; bases not matched to a gene: 6. The CDR3 length is 15 residues. Germline V gives CDR1 MGHRA, CDR2 YSYEKL.

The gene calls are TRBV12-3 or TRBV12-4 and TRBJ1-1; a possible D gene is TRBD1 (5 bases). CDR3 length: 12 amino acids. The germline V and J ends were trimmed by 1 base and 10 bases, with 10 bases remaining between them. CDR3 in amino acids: CASSLGGRRAFF. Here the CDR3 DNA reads TGTGCCAGCAGTTTAGGGGGCAGGCGAGCTTTCTTT.

The CDR3 is CSVEEAFSSYNEQFF. CDR3 in DNA: TGCAGCGTTGAAGAGGCGTTTAGCTCCTACAATGAGCAGTTCTTC. This sequence joins TRBV29-1 and TRBJ2-1; D call uncertain. Trimming stripped 0 bases from V and 0 bases from J, with 9 bases between. The length of the CDR3 is 15 residues. CDR1 and CDR2 (germline): SQVTM, ANQGSEA.

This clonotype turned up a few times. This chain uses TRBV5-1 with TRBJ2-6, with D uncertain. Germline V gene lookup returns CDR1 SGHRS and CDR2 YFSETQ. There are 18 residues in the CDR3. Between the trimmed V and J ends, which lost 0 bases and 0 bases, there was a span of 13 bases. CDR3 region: CASSLDPEANSGANVLTF. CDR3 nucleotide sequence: TGCGCCAGCAGCTTGGATCCCGAAGCCAACTCTGGGGCCAACGTCCTGACTTTC.

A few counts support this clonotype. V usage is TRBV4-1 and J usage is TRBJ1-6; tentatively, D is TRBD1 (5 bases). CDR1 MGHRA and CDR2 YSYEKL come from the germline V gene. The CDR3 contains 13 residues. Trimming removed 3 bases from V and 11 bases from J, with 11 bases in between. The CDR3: CASSQGQTTPLHF. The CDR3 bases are TGCGCCAGCAGCCAGGGGCAGACGACACCCCTCCACTTT.

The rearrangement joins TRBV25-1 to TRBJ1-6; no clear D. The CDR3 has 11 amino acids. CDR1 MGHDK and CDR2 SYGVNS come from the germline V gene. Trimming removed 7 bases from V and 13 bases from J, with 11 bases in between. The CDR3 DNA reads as TGTGCCAGCACTCGAAGTGGGCCCCTCCACTTT. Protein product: CASTRSGPLHF.

The CDR3 DNA sequence: TGTGCCAGCAGTTCCTTCACCCGTCTAGTGGGAGAGACCCAGTACTTC. This translates into CASSSFTRLVGETQYF. The chain recombines TRBV6-5 with TRBJ2-5; no definite D call. The germline V and J ends were trimmed by 4 bases and 4 bases, with 19 bases remaining between them. This CDR3 is built from 16 residues. Germline CDR1 reads MNHEY; CDR2 reads SVGAGI.

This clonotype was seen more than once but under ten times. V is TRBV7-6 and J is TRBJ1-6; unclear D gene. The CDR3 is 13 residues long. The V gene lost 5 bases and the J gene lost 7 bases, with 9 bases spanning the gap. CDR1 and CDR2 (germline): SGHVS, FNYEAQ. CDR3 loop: CASSPTTNSPLHF. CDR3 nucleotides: TGTGCCAGCAGCCCAACTACGAATTCACCCCTCCACTTT.

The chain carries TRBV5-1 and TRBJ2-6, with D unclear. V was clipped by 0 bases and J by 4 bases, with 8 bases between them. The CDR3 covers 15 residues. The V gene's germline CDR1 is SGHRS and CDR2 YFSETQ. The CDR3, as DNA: TGCGCCAGCAGCTTGGGAGGAAGGGGGGCCAACGTCCTGACTTTC. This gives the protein CASSLGGRGANVLTF.

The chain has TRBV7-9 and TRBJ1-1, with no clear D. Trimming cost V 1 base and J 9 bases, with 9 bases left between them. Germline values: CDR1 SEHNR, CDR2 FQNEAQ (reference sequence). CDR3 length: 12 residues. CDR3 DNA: TGTGCCAGCAGCTTAGAGTCCGCCCAAGCTTTCTTT. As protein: CASSLESAQAFF.

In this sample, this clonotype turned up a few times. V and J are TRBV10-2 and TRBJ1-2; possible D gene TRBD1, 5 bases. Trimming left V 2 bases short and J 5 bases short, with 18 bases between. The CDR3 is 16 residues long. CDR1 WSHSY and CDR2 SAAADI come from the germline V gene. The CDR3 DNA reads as TGCGCCAGCAGTGAGACCGGGACCCGAGGAGTATATGGCTACACCTTC. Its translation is CASSETGTRGVYGYTF.

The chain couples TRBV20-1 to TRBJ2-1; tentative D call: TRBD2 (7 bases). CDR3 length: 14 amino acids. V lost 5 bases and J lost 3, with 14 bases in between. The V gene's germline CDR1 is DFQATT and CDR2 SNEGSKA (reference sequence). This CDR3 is CSAGGGQGYNEQFF. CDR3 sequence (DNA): TGCAGTGCTGGGGGGGGGCAGGGCTACAATGAGCAGTTCTTC.

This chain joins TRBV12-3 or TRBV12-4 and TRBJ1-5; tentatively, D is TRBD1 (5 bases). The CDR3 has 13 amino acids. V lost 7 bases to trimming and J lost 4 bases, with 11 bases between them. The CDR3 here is CASNSDTNQPQHF. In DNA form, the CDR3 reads TGTGCCAGCAATTCGGACACAAATCAGCCCCAGCATTTT.

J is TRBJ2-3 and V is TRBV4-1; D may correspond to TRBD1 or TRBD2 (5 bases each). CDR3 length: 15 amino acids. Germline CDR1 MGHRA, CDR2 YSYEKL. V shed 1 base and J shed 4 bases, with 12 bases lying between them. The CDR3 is CASSQGGGGADTQYF. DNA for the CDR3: TGCGCCAGCAGCCAAGGGGGCGGAGGTGCAGATACGCAGTATTTT.

The CDR3 region has the DNA TGCGCCAGCGGCGGGTTTGCGGGGGTTGTAGAGACCCAGTACTTC. Encoded protein: CASGGFAGVVETQYF. The chain combines TRBV4-1 with TRBJ2-7; 7 nucleotides match TRBD2. The DNA end favors TRBJ2-5, so the J call may be wrong. Germline V lookup: CDR1 MGHRA, CDR2 YSYEKL. The CDR3 sequence is 15 residues long.

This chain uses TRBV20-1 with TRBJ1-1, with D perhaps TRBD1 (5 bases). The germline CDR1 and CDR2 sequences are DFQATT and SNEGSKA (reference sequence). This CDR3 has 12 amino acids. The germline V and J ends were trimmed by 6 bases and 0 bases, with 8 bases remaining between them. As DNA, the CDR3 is TGCAGTGCCCCGACAGTGAACACTGAAGCTTTCTTT. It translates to CSAPTVNTEAFF.

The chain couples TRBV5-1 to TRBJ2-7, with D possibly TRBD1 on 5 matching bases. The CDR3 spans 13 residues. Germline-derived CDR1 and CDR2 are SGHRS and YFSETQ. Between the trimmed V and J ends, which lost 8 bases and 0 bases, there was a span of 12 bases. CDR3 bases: TGCGCCAGTGCCCTGGACAACTCCTACGAGCAGTACTTC. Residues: CASALDNSYEQYF.